This passage covers 12 T cell receptor beta chains from one sample sequenced in a study of tissue T cells after allogeneic stem cell transplantation. Using immunoSEQ multiplex PCR, the repertoire was profiled, and TCRdb retains in-frame clones only, with some absent. The profile shows under 4,500 clones, approximately 59% of them singletons. Time point in this sample: mouse harvest day 7 after allogeneic transplant. Mouse grafts combined 10^7 T-cell-depleted bone marrow cells with 10^6 splenic CD5+ T cells. The sequenced material came from spleen. The source is a female BALB/c mouse given C57BL/6 T cells with graft-versus-host disease after an allogeneic hematopoietic cell transplant.

With respect to this clone: Germline and genes: mouse. The CDR3 end lies 1 residue beyond the end of the read and is filled in from the germline J gene. The genes are TRBV12-1 and TRBJ2-3; 7 positions agree with TRBD1. The V segment lost 2 bases and the J segment 0 bases; nucleotides outside the gene matches: 7. CDR1 and CDR2 from the germline V gene are SGHSN and HYEKVE. CDR3 length equals 16 residues. Partial CDR3 DNA: TGTGCCAGCTCTCGGGACAGAGAGACTAGTGCAGAAACGCTGTAT. Its protein product is CASSRDRETSAETLY. The whole CDR3 sequence reads CASSRDRETSAETLYF.

A word on this clone: The gene symbols are mouse symbols. The CDR3 extends 1 residue past the end of the read, so its final part is completed from the germline J gene. The chain recombines TRBV3 with TRBJ2-1; TRBD1 agrees at 7 bases. V dropped 4 bases and J dropped 1; count of bases not matched to a gene: 7. The germline V gene encodes CDR1 SNHLY and CDR2 FYNGKV (reference sequence). This CDR3 region has 16 residues. The covered CDR3 bases are TGTGCCAGCAGCTCCGGGACAGAGAGGAACTATGCTGAGCAGTTC. It is translated as CASSSGTERNYAEQF. The complete CDR3 reads CASSSGTERNYAEQFF.

By share, this clone ranks as medium-sized (0.01 to 0.1%). Gene names and germline match the mouse. The CDR3 end is not reached by the read, which stops 1 residue before it; the germline J gene fills it in. The chain recombines TRBV13-1 with TRBJ2-1, with TRBD2 matching 9 bases. Germline loops: CDR1 NSHNY, CDR2 SYGAGN. The CDR3 has 15 residues. J gave up 6 bases and V 2 bases, and 6 bases lay outside the gene matches. CDR3 bases read: TGTGCCAGCAGTGAAGTCTGGGGGGGAGGTGCTGAGCAGTTC. Protein: CASSEVWGGGAEQF. The full CDR3 reads CASSEVWGGGAEQFF.

This clone was counted between two and nine times. Gene names denote mouse genes. Coverage ceases 1 residue before the CDR3 finishes, and the germline J gene fills in the end. The rearrangement links TRBV26 to TRBJ2-3; no clear D gene. CDR3 length: 14 amino acids. Germline values: CDR1 KGHPV, CDR2 FQNQEV (reference sequence). Trimming removed 2 bases from V and 0 bases from J, with 6 bases in between. The CDR3 bases that were read are TGTGCCAGCAGTCTGCAACTTAGTGCAGAAACGCTGTAT. Encoded protein: CASSLQLSAETLY. The whole CDR3 sequence reads CASSLQLSAETLYF.

This clone was observed a handful of times. The gene names given are mouse names. The observed sequence ends 1 residue before the CDR3 terminus, with the missing tail filled in from the germline J gene. The chain carries TRBV1 and TRBJ2-7; TRBD2 agrees at 10 bases. V shed 0 bases and J 6 bases; nucleotides not matched to a gene: 5. Looked up from germline, CDR1 is NSQYPW and CDR2 is LRSPGD (reference sequence). The CDR3 consists of 15 residues. The chain's CDR3 is CTCSADRAGGAEQYF. Incomplete CDR3 DNA: TGCACCTGCAGTGCAGATAGGGCTGGGGGGGCTGAACAGTAC.

Comments on this clone: The gene names given are mouse names. From the germline J gene comes the end of the CDR3, since the read stops 1 residue before it. This chain joins TRBV26 and TRBJ2-2; no reliable D call. Germline V gene sequence: CDR1 KGHPV, CDR2 FQNQEV (reference sequence). This CDR3 comprises 15 residues. V was trimmed by 0 bases and J by 0 bases, leaving 5 bases between them. CDR3 loop: CASSLSQSNTGQLYF. The part of the CDR3 DNA that was read is TGTGCCAGCAGTCTGTCACAGTCAAACACCGGGCAGCTCTAC.

Remarks on this clone: The genes and germline here are from mouse. Read coverage stops 1 residue before the CDR3 terminus; the germline J gene supplies the remainder. This chain links TRBV23 with TRBJ2-3; no check of the table's D call, TRBD1, against the DNA was made. The CDR3 extends over 15 amino acids. The V gene's germline CDR1 is KGHTA and CDR2 FQNQQP. CDR3 DNA, as far as it was read: TGCTCCAGCAGTACAGGGGGGACTAGTGCAGAAACGCTGTAT. The encoded protein is CSSSTGGTSAETLY. The entire CDR3 protein reads CSSSTGGTSAETLYF.

This clone was observed a handful of times. Mouse germline and gene names are used. Read coverage stops 1 residue before the CDR3 terminus; the germline J gene supplies the remainder. This chain joins TRBV31 and TRBJ1-3, with D tentatively TRBD1 (6 bases). Germline V gene sequence: CDR1 GKSSPN, CDR2 SITVG. Trimming stripped 0 bases from V and 0 bases from J, with 6 bases between. There are 14 residues in the CDR3. CDR3 sequence: CAWSLQGSGNTLYF. The CDR3 DNA, read in part, is TGTGCCTGGAGTCTACAGGGTTCTGGAAATACGCTCTAT.

Regarding this clone: The gene names given are mouse names. The CDR3 end is not reached by the read, which stops 1 residue before it; the germline J gene fills it in. This chain connects TRBV16 to TRBJ1-1; 7 positions match TRBD1. From germline, CDR1 is SGHSA and CDR2 FRNQAP. This CDR3 contains 15 residues. The junction had 9 bases not matched to a gene; V was cut back by 4 bases and J by 4 bases. CDR3 DNA, as far as it was read: TGTGCAAGCAGCTCATTAGGGGGCGCTGGCACAGAAGTCTTC. Its translation is CASSSLGGAGTEVF. The full CDR3 protein reads CASSSLGGAGTEVFF.

Worth noting for this clone: Gene names are mouse gene names. Read data end 1 residue before the CDR3 end; the end is taken from the germline J gene. The V and J genes are TRBV12-1 and TRBJ2-5; TRBD2 is a possible D gene (7 bases). The V end lost 0 bases, the J end lost 2 bases, and 11 bases lay between the germline ends. The CDR3 has 15 residues. Germline loops: CDR1 SGHSN, CDR2 HYEKVE. The sequenced part of the CDR3 DNA is TGTGCCAGCTCTCTCGAAGGGGGGCGCCAAGACACCCAGTAC. Residues: CASSLEGGRQDTQY. The complete CDR3 sequence is CASSLEGGRQDTQYF.

For this clone: Gene names and germline match the mouse. The read ends 1 residue early relative to the CDR3; the germline J gene fills the gap. The rearrangement joins TRBV26 to TRBJ2-5; tentatively, D is TRBD1 (6 bases). The CDR3 has 13 amino acids. In germline, CDR1 is KGHPV, CDR2 FQNQEV (reference sequence). The germline V and J ends were trimmed by 6 bases and 3 bases, with 10 bases remaining between them. CDR3: CASSPGHQDTQYF. The DNA read from the CDR3 is TGTGCCAGCAGCCCGGGACATCAAGACACCCAGTAC.

Remarks on this clone: Genes and germline are mouse. The missing CDR3 end, 1 residue past where the read stops, is filled in from the germline J gene. This rearrangement joins TRBV26 to TRBJ2-4; D unresolved. Germline CDR1 KGHPV, CDR2 FQNQEV (reference sequence). The CDR3 totals 13 residues. The V end lost 4 bases, the J end lost 0 bases, and 5 bases lay between the germline ends. The CDR3 sequence: CASSRGSQNTLYF. Incomplete CDR3 DNA: TGTGCCAGCAGTCGGGGTAGTCAAAACACCTTGTAC.